This T cell receptor (beta chain) was sequenced for a study of response to subunit inactivated influenza vaccine. TCRdb reanalysed the RT-PCR reads using MiXCR and keeps one entry per CDR3 protein. The data contain 550,000 to 800,000 distinct CDR3 sequences, around a sixth of them singletons. This clonotype was observed many times. Its antigen is undetermined. Findings of the study overall: Every seasonal influenza vaccination brings in few new T cells, the authors suggested.

Germline V gene sequence: CDR1 SGHTA, CDR2 FQGNSA. This CDR3 comprises 16 residues. Trimming removed 2 bases at V and 0 bases at J, with 10 bases between. The receptor was isolated from a man aged 45-60 years who received an inactivated influenza vaccine. The V call is TRBV7-2, the J call TRBJ2-2, with TRBD2 as a possible D gene (5 bases). The sample here was PBMCs from blood, taken about 13 days after vaccination. The CDR3 nucleotides are TGTGCCAGCAGCTTAAGCGGCAGTACGAACACCGGGGAGCTGTTTTTT. It encodes CASSLSGSTNTGELFF.